The clone carrying this T cell receptor beta chain was observed a few times. Its antigen is not known. The CDR3 runs 13 residues. Per the germline V gene, CDR1 is SGHAT and CDR2 is FQNNGV. Between the trimmed V and J ends, which lost 5 bases and 5 bases, there was a span of 10 bases. The sample belongs to a study of shared clonotypes between healthy human individuals. The study, taken as a whole, reports: Clonotype sharing levels among donors were expected to vary with sequencing depth. The study drew on few donors, limiting represented genetic and exposure-history diversity.

The assay was run at deep level. Across several immunoSEQ plates, the genomic DNA of each subset was split evenly. Profiling relied on immunoSEQ multiplex PCR, and the TCRdb table lists in-frame clones only, not all of them. The table includes some 660,000 clones, less than 80% detected once. The chain is built from TRBV11-2 and TRBJ1-5; D gene ambiguous. The clonotype was recovered from a woman aged 25 to 45 in good health. The sample comprised memory CD4+ T cells sorted from blood. Subset specified: CD45RA-negative fraction. This CDR3 reads CASSRQRDQPQHF. The CDR3 DNA sequence: TGTGCCAGCAGCCGGCAAAGGGATCAGCCCCAGCATTTT.